Following are 18 T cell receptor beta chains from one sample sequenced in a study of blood T cell repertoires in COVID-19. Assay: immunoSEQ multiplex PCR; the TCRdb copy retains only in-frame clones and omits some. This sample yields fewer than 250,000 clones, of which roughly four fifths are seen a single time; about 2.7% belongs to the top ten. Material: peripheral blood. These receptors all come from a woman aged 40 to 50 with active or convalescent COVID-19.

The chain joins TRBV7-8 to TRBJ2-1; D is uncertain. Looked up from germline, CDR1 is SGHVS and CDR2 is FQNEAQ. V shed 1 base and J shed 4 bases, with 11 bases lying between them. This CDR3 contains 15 residues. This CDR3 reads CASSLGPLTYNEQFF. The CDR3 nucleotides are TGTGCCAGCAGCTTAGGGCCCTTAACGTACAATGAGCAGTTCTTC. The full variable domain, its missing parts supplied by reference TRBV7-8 and TRBJ2-1, is GAGVSQSPRYKVAKRGQDVALRCDPISGHVSLFWYQQALGQGPEFLTYFQNEAQLDKSGLPSDRFFAERPEGSVSTLKIQRTQQEDSAVYLCASSLGPLTYNEQFFGPGTRLTVL.

The rearrangement links TRBV7-9 to TRBJ2-1; D is undetermined. V was pared by 0 bases and J by 3 bases, with 6 bases between. CDR3 length: 14 amino acids. The germline V gene has CDR1 SEHNR and CDR2 FQNEAQ (reference sequence). CDR3 in amino acids: CASSLAGDYNEQFF. The CDR3 DNA follows: TGTGCCAGCAGCTTAGCGGGCGACTACAATGAGCAGTTCTTC.

The CDR3 DNA is TGTGCCAGCAAAGGACTAGCGAACACCGGGGAGCTGTTTTTT. Encoded protein: CASKGLANTGELFF. This chain joins TRBV2 and TRBJ2-2; 7 positions agree with TRBD2. The V gene end was trimmed by 7 bases and the J gene end by 0 bases; junction bases not matched to a gene: 2. The CDR3 runs to 14 residues. In germline, CDR1 is SNHLY, CDR2 FYNNEI.

This chain links TRBV28 with TRBJ2-7; TRBD2 might be the D (5 bases). This CDR3 has 13 amino acids. Germline V gene lookup returns CDR1 MDHEN and CDR2 SYDVKM. The V and J ends lost 3 bases and 2 bases respectively, with 8 bases between them. Here the CDR3 reads CASSLAGPYEQYF. In nucleotides, the CDR3 is TGTGCCAGCAGTTTGGCGGGCCCCTACGAGCAGTACTTC.

This chain joins TRBV21-1 and TRBJ1-1; the D call TRBD1 from the table was never checked on the DNA. TRBV21-1 is an annotated pseudogene. The CDR3 is made up of 15 amino acids. The CDR3 DNA sequence: TGTGCCAGCAGCAAAGGCCAGGGGGCCCAAACTGAAGCTTTCTTT. The encoded protein is CASSKGQGAQTEAFF.

This clone was seen a few times. The rearrangement links TRBV7-9 to TRBJ2-3; 7 bases fit TRBD2. Germline CDR1 and CDR2: SEHNR and FQNEAQ (reference sequence). CDR3 length: 16 amino acids. V lost 1 base and J lost 8; bases outside the gene matches: 12. Written as DNA, the CDR3 is TGTGCCAGCAGCTTAGAGCGGGACGACGGTATGGTTACGCAGTATTTT. This encodes CASSLERDDGMVTQYF. The complete variable domain, with remaining parts taken from reference TRBV7-9 and TRBJ2-3, reads DTGVSQNPRHKITKRGQNVTFRCDPISEHNRLYWYRQTLGQGPEFLTYFQNEAQLEKSRLLSDRFSAERPKGSFSTLEIQRTEQGDSAMYLCASSLERDDGMVTQYFGPGTRLTVL.

The chain uses TRBV24-1 and TRBJ2-1; 8 bases fit TRBD1. Germline trimming cut 5 bases from V and 6 bases from J; bases unmatched to any gene: 11. Germline V gene sequence: CDR1 KGHDR, CDR2 SFDVKD. The CDR3 has 16 residues. The DNA of the CDR3 is TGTGCCACCAGTGGCGCAGGGGGCACCCCAGCCAATGAGCAGTTCTTC. Amino acids: CATSGAGGTPANEQFF.

This clone was recorded once. The CDR3 here is CASSQGTSEGVEKETQYF. In DNA, the CDR3 is TGCGCCAGCAGCCAGGGGACTAGCGAGGGGGTCGAAAAAGAGACCCAGTACTTC. The chain uses TRBV4-1 and TRBJ2-5; TRBD2 matches at 10 bases. Germline lookup yields CDR1 MGHRA and CDR2 YSYEKL. V gave up 3 bases and J gave up 3 bases; unmatched junction bases: 13. This CDR3 comprises 18 residues.

This sequence joins TRBV6-5 and TRBJ1-5, with D possibly matching TRBD1 (5 bases). The V gene's germline CDR1 is MNHEY and CDR2 SVGAGI. The V end lost 2 bases, the J end lost 2 bases, and 10 bases lay between the germline ends. The CDR3 is 15 amino acids. The CDR3 DNA follows: TGTGCCAGCAGTTACGGAGGGGCAGGCAATCAGCCCCAGCATTTT. Encoded protein: CASSYGGAGNQPQHF.

The CDR3 reads CATSDPGTSGTDTQYF. CDR3 nucleotide sequence: TGTGCCACCAGTGATCCGGGGACTAGCGGCACAGATACGCAGTATTTT. The chain carries TRBV24-1 and TRBJ2-3, with 10 bases matching TRBD2. The CDR3 sequence is 16 residues long. The germline gives CDR1 KGHDR, CDR2 SFDVKD. J was trimmed by 1 base and V by 3 bases; bases with no gene match: 3.

This chain connects TRBV19 to TRBJ1-1, with D possibly matching TRBD1 (5 bases). V was trimmed by 3 bases and J by 4 bases, leaving 12 bases between them. From germline, CDR1 is LNHDA and CDR2 SQIVND (reference sequence). This CDR3 region has 14 residues. Here the CDR3 reads CASSIIGGGTEAFF. The DNA for the CDR3 is TGTGCCAGTAGTATCATCGGGGGTGGCACTGAAGCTTTCTTT.

The rearrangement uses TRBV12-1 and TRBJ1-5; TRBD1, as called in the table, went unchecked against the DNA. TRBV12-1 is a pseudogene. This CDR3 region has 17 residues. The CDR3 sequence: CACRQGHLSALTQPQHF. The CDR3 nucleotides read TGTGCCTGCAGGCAGGGACATCTTTCGGCGTTGACTCAGCCCCAGCATTTT.

This clone occurred a few times. The chain couples TRBV5-6 to TRBJ1-1, with unresolved D. Deletions cut 1 base from V and 0 bases from J, with 10 bases between. CDR3 length: 15 residues. CDR1 SGHDT and CDR2 YYEEEE come from the germline V gene. This CDR3 reads CASSLWASVNTEAFF. CDR3 bases: TGTGCCAGCAGCTTGTGGGCTTCCGTGAACACTGAAGCTTTCTTT.

The CDR3 protein is CASGQDRRGSYTF. CDR3 bases: TGTGCCAGCGGACAAGACAGGAGAGGAAGCTACACCTTC. V gene TRBV27 combines with J gene TRBJ1-2; weak D call: TRBD1 (6 bases). The length of the CDR3 is 13 residues. V lost 8 bases and J lost 9, with 19 bases in between. Germline CDR1 reads MNHEY; CDR2 reads SMNVEV (reference sequence).

The J gene is TRBJ1-6, the V gene TRBV9; 8 positions match TRBD1. Trimming removed 3 bases from V and 7 bases from J; junction bases left unmatched: 3. CDR3 length equals 14 residues. From germline, CDR1 is SGDLS and CDR2 YYNGEE. CDR3 amino acids: CASSAWTGNSPLHF. In DNA form, the CDR3 reads TGTGCCAGCAGCGCCTGGACAGGGAATTCACCCCTCCACTTT.

The chain employs TRBV18 and TRBJ1-2; D is possibly TRBD1 (5 bases). The CDR3 contains 13 residues. CDR1 KGHSH and CDR2 LQKENI come from the germline V gene. V gave up 8 bases and J gave up 1 base, with 11 bases separating them. In DNA, the CDR3 is TGTGCCAGCCTGGACGGGGGTAACTATGGCTACACCTTC. Translation gives CASLDGGNYGYTF. The full variable domain, its missing parts supplied by reference TRBV18 and TRBJ1-2, is NAGVMQNPRHLVRRRGQEARLRCSPMKGHSHVYWYRQLPEEGLKFMVYLQKENIIDESGMPKERFSAEFPKEGPSILRIQQVVRGDSAAYFCASLDGGNYGYTFGSGTRLTVV.

This chain uses TRBV10-3 with TRBJ2-3; 11 nucleotides match TRBD2. The CDR3 covers 16 residues. The germline V gene has CDR1 ENHRY and CDR2 SYGVKD. V shed 3 bases, J shed 2 bases, and the junction held 4 bases outside the gene matches. CDR3 DNA sequence: TGTGCCATCAGTGAAGTAGCGGGAGGGCTCACAGATACGCAGTATTTT. This encodes CAISEVAGGLTDTQYF.

This chain connects TRBV1 to TRBJ1-2; the table's D call, TRBD1, has no DNA check behind it. TRBV1 is a documented pseudogene. The length of the CDR3 is 15 residues. CDR3 region: CTSSQGRQGGDGYTF. CDR3 bases: TGCACCAGCAGCCAGGGGAGACAGGGAGGAGATGGCTACACCTTC.